This T cell receptor gamma chain comes out of a study of γδ T cells in repeated Plasmodium falciparum infection. Turning to the study itself: Sampling occurred at baseline, pre-infection for selected infections, and 21 days post-infection. The study, taken as a whole, reports: Waves of new clonotype selection appeared after repeated controlled infections in Vdelta2-negative, largely Vdelta1+, gammadelta T cells. Malian donors came from one small rural village, predominantly one ethnic group. Vdelta2-negative gammadelta repertoires appeared less diverse and less shared in Malian than Australian children.

CDR1 and CDR2 (germline): GITISATS, ISYDGTV (reference sequence). 30 amino acids form the CDR3, both terminal residues included. Vgamma9/Vdelta2+ and Vdelta2-negative gammadelta T cells were flow-sorted from PBMC for bulk sequencing. TCRdb re-identified clones in the multiplex PCR reads via CATT. The sample has roughly 27,000 gamma-chain clones; around 2.9% are singletons. The table lists this clone with many counts. The target antigen is unknown. This is likely an artifact of a read error, given a far larger clone one base away. The limits of the CDR3 on the DNA are not certain, so only TCRdb's listed CDR3 is given.

Material: gamma-delta T cells from blood. The TCR originated in a pool of human donors (malaria-infected and uninfected, not separated). The V gene is TRGV9; the J gene was not called. CDR3 in amino acids: CALWEQGLRNSLAVEQHLLSQVSIGRIQHF.